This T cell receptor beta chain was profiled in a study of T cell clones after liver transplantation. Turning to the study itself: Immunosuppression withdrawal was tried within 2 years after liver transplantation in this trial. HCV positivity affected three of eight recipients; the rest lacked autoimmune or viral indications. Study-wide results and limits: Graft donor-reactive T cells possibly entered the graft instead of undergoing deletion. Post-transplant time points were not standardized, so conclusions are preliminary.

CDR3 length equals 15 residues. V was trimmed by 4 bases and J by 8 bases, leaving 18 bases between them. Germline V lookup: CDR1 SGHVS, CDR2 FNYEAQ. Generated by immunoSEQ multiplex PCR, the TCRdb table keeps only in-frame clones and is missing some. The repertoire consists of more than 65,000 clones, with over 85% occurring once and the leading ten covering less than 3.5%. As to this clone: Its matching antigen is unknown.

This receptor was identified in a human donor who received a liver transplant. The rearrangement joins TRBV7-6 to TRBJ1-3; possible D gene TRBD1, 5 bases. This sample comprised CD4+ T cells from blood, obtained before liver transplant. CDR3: CASSSLLHGADTIYF. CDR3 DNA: TGTGCCAGCAGCTCCCTACTGCATGGGGCGGACACCATATATTTT.